This T cell receptor beta chain was obtained from a study of identical twins. Broader study findings: Beta out-of-frame sequences showed weaker excess sharing between twins. A lower insertion count was a feature of abundant cord blood beta clonotypes, with no such feature in memory repertoires.

Concerning this clonotype itself: The antigen is undetermined.

V lost 6 bases and J lost 6, with 18 bases in between. This CDR3 is 14 amino acids long. In TCRdb, the 5' RACE reads were re-called with MiXCR into one record per CDR3 protein. The sample carries about 210,000 distinct CDR3 sequences, around 9.6% recorded once. The chain couples TRBV12-3 or TRBV12-4 to TRBJ2-7, with D possibly matching TRBD2 (6 bases). The receptor was isolated from a woman under 30 in good health. Sequences were obtained from memory (CD45RO+) T cells sorted from blood. CDR3 amino acids: CASRPRLGGGEQYF. In DNA, the CDR3 is TGTGCCAGCAGGCCTAGGTTGGGGGGTGGCGAGCAGTACTTC.